These 28 T cell receptor beta chains came from one sample sequenced in a study of blood T cell repertoires in COVID-19. The data were produced by immunoSEQ multiplex PCR, yet TCRdb's version contains in-frame clones alone and is incomplete. The sample records approximately 130,000 clones, roughly 86% being singletons. Input material: peripheral blood. The receptor set was obtained from a human donor in a cohort sampled during active COVID-19.

The V gene is TRBV5-1, the J gene TRBJ2-7; TRBD1 aligns across 11 bases. The junction had 8 bases not matched to a gene; V was cut back by 3 bases and J by 3 bases. The germline V gene encodes CDR1 SGHRS and CDR2 YFSETQ. CDR3 size: 16 residues. The CDR3: CASSSGQGVSGYEQYF. CDR3 nucleotide sequence: TGCGCCAGCAGCTCGGGACAGGGGGTGTCCGGCTACGAGCAGTACTTC.

The chain is built from TRBV5-8 and TRBJ1-4; 7 positions agree with TRBD1. Germline V gene data show CDR1 as SGHTS and CDR2 as YDEGEE. This CDR3 is 16 amino acids long. The trim removed 2 bases at V and 4 bases at J, leaving 8 bases unmatched. The CDR3 coding sequence is TGTGCCAGCAGCTTCCCCGGGACAGTTCTTAATGAAAAACTGTTTTTT. Translation gives CASSFPGTVLNEKLFF.

This sequence joins TRBV4-1 and TRBJ2-1, with 7 nucleotides matching TRBD2. Germline CDR1 MGHRA, CDR2 YSYEKL. Trimming took 4 bases from V and 9 from J; bases not matched to a gene: 6. The CDR3 sequence is 13 residues long. CDR3 in amino acids: CASSRVRGIEQFF. The CDR3 nucleotides are TGCGCCAGCAGCCGAGTGCGGGGGATTGAGCAGTTCTTC.

The chain couples TRBV6-5 to TRBJ1-2; 8 nucleotides line up with TRBD1. The germline V gene has CDR1 MNHEY and CDR2 SVGAGI. CDR3 length: 15 residues. The junction had 12 bases not matched to a gene; V was cut back by 7 bases and J by 5 bases. CDR3 region: CASTRSPDRGYGYTF. In DNA, the CDR3 is TGTGCCAGCACCCGAAGCCCCGACAGGGGTTATGGCTACACCTTC.

This chain connects TRBV7-9 to TRBJ2-2, with TRBD1 identical over 11 bases. CDR3 length: 18 residues. Germline CDR1 and CDR2: SEHNR and FQNEAQ (reference sequence). After removal of 5 bases from V and 3 bases from J, the junction contained 11 bases not matched to a gene. CDR3 in DNA: TGTGCCAGCAGCCCGTCTCCCGGACAGGGGGCGGACACCGGGGAGCTGTTTTTT. This translates into CASSPSPGQGADTGELFF.

The gene calls are TRBV3-1 (or the pseudogene TRBV3-2) and TRBJ1-1, with 8 bases fitting TRBD1. The V gene's germline CDR1 is LGHDT and CDR2 YNNKEL (reference sequence). Germline trimming cut 0 bases from V and 0 bases from J; bases unmatched to any gene: 3. The CDR3 covers 16 residues. The DNA for the CDR3 is TGTGCCAGCAGCCAAGACCAGGGGGCGGTGAACACTGAAGCTTTCTTT. It encodes CASSQDQGAVNTEAFF.

The J gene is TRBJ1-1, the V gene TRBV5-1; 12 bases match TRBD1. The J segment lost 3 bases and the V segment lost 0 bases, leaving 6 bases of the junction unmatched. The CDR3 spans 17 residues. Germline V lookup: CDR1 SGHRS, CDR2 YFSETQ. Written as DNA, the CDR3 is TGCGCCAGCAGCTTGGCTGGGACAGGGGGCCCGGACACTGAAGCTTTCTTT. This codes for CASSLAGTGGPDTEAFF.

The chain links TRBV2 to TRBJ2-7; 10 bases fit TRBD1. Trimming cost V 1 base and J 6 bases; bases outside gene matches: 3. The CDR3 has 14 residues. CDR1 and CDR2 from the germline V gene are SNHLY and FYNNEI. The CDR3 DNA follows: TGTGCCAGCAGTGAAGTAGGGGACAGGGGCGAGCAGTACTTC. It is translated as CASSEVGDRGEQYF. Based on the CDR3 plus reference TRBV2 and TRBJ2-7, the full variable domain is EPEVTQTPSHQVTQMGQEVILRCVPISNHLYFYWYRQILGQKVEFLVSFYNNEISEKSEIFDDQFSVERPDGSNFTLKIRSTKLEDSAMYFCASSEVGDRGEQYFGPGTRLTVT.

The V call is TRBV25-1, the J call TRBJ2-5, with D perhaps TRBD1 (6 bases). Trimming removed 6 bases at V and 4 bases at J, with 18 bases between. Germline V lookup: CDR1 MGHDK, CDR2 SYGVNS. CDR3 length: 15 amino acids. The CDR3 nucleotides are TGTGCCAGCAGCAACGAACAGGGTTTTGGAGAGACCCAGTACTTC. This translates into CASSNEQGFGETQYF.

The chain has TRBV4-1 and TRBJ1-1; 7 bases align to TRBD1. Looked up from germline, CDR1 is MGHRA and CDR2 is YSYEKL. CDR3 length: 16 amino acids. V shed 1 base and J 0 bases; nucleotides not matched to a gene: 5. The CDR3 coding sequence is TGCGCCAGCAGCCAAGTTACAGGGGTTCTGAACACTGAAGCTTTCTTT. It specifies CASSQVTGVLNTEAFF.

The chain carries TRBV7-6 and TRBJ2-1, with 9 bases matching TRBD1. After removal of 2 bases from V and 4 bases from J, the junction contained 6 bases not matched to a gene. The CDR3 covers 16 residues. CDR1 is SGHVS, CDR2 FNYEAQ, per germline. CDR3 protein: CASSLSVDRGYNEQFF. DNA for the CDR3: TGTGCCAGCAGCTTATCCGTGGACAGGGGATACAATGAGCAGTTCTTC.

As DNA, the CDR3 is TGTGCCAGCAGCGTAACGACAGACACTGAAGCTTTCTTT. Its protein is CASSVTTDTEAFF. J is TRBJ1-1 and V is TRBV9; tentatively, D is TRBD1 (5 bases). There are 13 residues in the CDR3. Trimming removed 1 base at V and 3 bases at J, with 7 bases between. From germline, CDR1 is SGDLS and CDR2 YYNGEE.

This CDR3 reads CASSVTVTGTEQYF. CDR3 bases: TGTGCCAGCAGCGTAACAGTGACAGGGACCGAGCAGTACTTC. V and J are TRBV9 and TRBJ2-7; TRBD1 agrees at 7 bases. This CDR3 contains 14 residues. V lost 1 base to trimming and J lost 6 bases; unmatched junction nucleotides: 7. Germline V lookup: CDR1 SGDLS, CDR2 YYNGEE.

The genes are TRBV14 and TRBJ2-7; D call uncertain. Germline V lookup: CDR1 SGHDN, CDR2 FVKESK. CDR3 size: 19 residues. V was cut by 0 bases and J by 0 bases, with 21 bases left in between. The chain's CDR3 is CASSQEWSVRLRSSYEQYF. CDR3 coding DNA: TGTGCCAGCAGCCAAGAGTGGAGCGTACGTCTCCGATCCTCCTACGAGCAGTACTTC. The full variable domain, rest sourced from reference TRBV14 and TRBJ2-7, is EAGVTQFPSHSVIEKGQTVTLRCDPISGHDNLYWYRRVMGKEIKFLLHFVKESKQDESGMPNNRFLAERTGGTYSTLKVQPAELEDSGVYFCASSQEWSVRLRSSYEQYFGPGTRLTVT.

This clone was detected a few times. The chain uses TRBV20-1 and TRBJ2-7; TRBD1 is a possible D gene (5 bases). The length of the CDR3 is 11 residues. Germline V gene lookup returns CDR1 DFQATT and CDR2 SNEGSKA (reference sequence). In DNA form, the CDR3 reads TGCAGGGGGCCGCCTTGTTACGAGCAGTACTTC. It is translated as CRGPPCYEQYF.

This chain links TRBV27 with TRBJ2-5; 10 nucleotides line up with TRBD1. Germline V gene sequence: CDR1 MNHEY, CDR2 SMNVEV (reference sequence). The ends lost 8 bases at V and 4 bases at J; junction bases unmatched: 7. The CDR3 spans 14 residues. The CDR3 DNA reads as TGTGCCAGCGGGGGGACAGGGGTATTAGAGACCCAGTACTTC. Translation gives CASGGTGVLETQYF.

The chain has TRBV15 and TRBJ2-1; D is ambiguous. Germline loops: CDR1 LNHNV, CDR2 YYDKDF (reference sequence). This CDR3 region has 13 residues. Trimming removed 0 bases at V and 15 bases at J, with 15 bases between. CDR3 sequence (DNA): TGTGCCACCAGCAGAGATCCTTCCTCCCTTCGGTTCTTC. Its protein product is CATSRDPSSLRFF.

The rearrangement uses TRBV6-5 and TRBJ2-3, with 10 bases aligning to TRBD2. The germline V gene encodes CDR1 MNHEY and CDR2 SVGAGI. The CDR3 has 15 amino acids. The junction had 4 bases not matched to a gene; V was cut back by 6 bases and J by 1 base. Written as DNA, the CDR3 is TGTGCCAGCAGGCGTACTAGCGGGGGCACAGATACGCAGTATTTT. Protein sequence: CASRRTSGGTDTQYF.

The genes are TRBV7-8 and TRBJ2-7, with a tentative D call TRBD2 (7 bases). Germline V gene lookup returns CDR1 SGHVS and CDR2 FQNEAQ. The length of the CDR3 is 17 residues. Deletions cut 4 bases from V and 1 base from J, with 20 bases between. CDR3 sequence (DNA): TGTGCCAGCAGCTCGGATTTTGGGGGGGGCGCGTCCTACGAGCAGTACTTC. Amino acid sequence: CASSSDFGGGASYEQYF.

The chain employs TRBV6-5 and TRBJ1-4; D might be TRBD1 (6 bases). The CDR3 covers 13 residues. Trimming pared 5 bases from V and 4 bases from J, leaving 8 bases between. Per germline, CDR1 MNHEY and CDR2 SVGAGI. The CDR3 DNA follows: TGTGCCAGCAGTAACAGGGTTAATGAAAAACTGTTTTTT. Translating gives CASSNRVNEKLFF.

The chain has TRBV7-8 and TRBJ2-7; D perhaps matches TRBD1 (6 bases). V gave up 5 bases and J gave up 2 bases, with 13 bases separating them. From germline, CDR1 is SGHVS and CDR2 FQNEAQ. This CDR3 has 14 amino acids. CDR3: CASSTSQGAYEQYF. CDR3 coding DNA: TGTGCCAGCAGCACATCACAGGGTGCCTACGAGCAGTACTTC.

The V call is TRBV5-4, the J call TRBJ2-2; weak D call: TRBD2 (6 bases). CDR1 and CDR2 from the germline V gene are SGHNT and YYREEE (reference sequence). The CDR3 runs to 15 residues. The germline V and J ends were trimmed by 6 bases and 1 base, with 13 bases remaining between them. CDR3 sequence reads: CASTWRAGNTGELFF. CDR3 coding DNA: TGTGCCAGCACCTGGAGGGCGGGGAACACCGGGGAGCTGTTTTTT.

This chain connects TRBV9 to TRBJ2-2; 7 bases align to TRBD2. There are 16 residues in the CDR3. Germline V gene data show CDR1 as SGDLS and CDR2 as YYNGEE. Trimming at V came to 0 bases and at J to 4 bases, leaving 6 bases not matched to a gene. The CDR3 spells CASSVGPRGSTGELFF. The CDR3 region has the DNA TGTGCCAGCAGCGTAGGCCCGCGGGGGAGCACCGGGGAGCTGTTTTTT.

The table lists this clone with a count of one. The chain employs TRBV5-1 and TRBJ2-7, with D uncertain. The CDR3 runs to 14 residues. V was cut by 0 bases and J by 2 bases, with 9 bases left in between. CDR1 is SGHRS and CDR2 is YFSETQ in the germline V gene. The CDR3 sequence is CASSLGSVAYEQYF. CDR3 nucleotides: TGCGCCAGCAGCTTGGGGTCAGTTGCCTACGAGCAGTACTTC.

This clone showed up just once. This chain uses TRBV5-1 with TRBJ1-1; no reliable D call. V was clipped by 0 bases and J by 1 base, with 16 bases between them. The CDR3 totals 17 residues. Germline CDR1 reads SGHRS; CDR2 reads YFSETQ. The CDR3 nucleotides are TGCGCCAGCAGCTTGGGTCGGAGTCCGGGGAGGAACACTGAAGCTTTCTTT. This sequence encodes CASSLGRSPGRNTEAFF.

This chain connects TRBV11-1 to TRBJ2-3; TRBD2 aligns across 11 bases. The CDR3 is made up of 14 amino acids. Germline CDR1 reads SGHAT; CDR2 reads FQDESV (reference sequence). V lost 5 bases, J lost 3 bases, and 1 base stayed unmatched. The CDR3 loop reads CASSPSGGTDTQYF. Here the CDR3 DNA reads TGTGCCAGCAGCCCTAGCGGGGGGACAGATACGCAGTATTTT.

The rearrangement joins TRBV3-1 (or the pseudogene TRBV3-2) to TRBJ1-3; TRBD1 matches 8 bases. V shed 4 bases, J shed 4 bases, and the junction held 3 bases outside the gene matches. CDR3 length: 14 residues. The germline V gene has CDR1 LGHDT and CDR2 YNNKEL (reference sequence). DNA for the CDR3: TGTGCCAGCAGCCCGACAGGGGTGGGAAACACCATATATTTT. The encoded protein is CASSPTGVGNTIYF.

This chain uses TRBV3-1 (or the pseudogene TRBV3-2) with TRBJ2-7; 10 bases match TRBD1. In germline, CDR1 is LGHDT, CDR2 YNNKEL (reference sequence). CDR3 length equals 16 residues. V trimming: 1 base; J trimming: 5 bases; junction bases outside the gene matches: 8. CDR3 DNA sequence: TGTGCCAGCAGCCAAGCGGACAGGGGGTTAATGAACGAGCAGTACTTC. This translates into CASSQADRGLMNEQYF.